This T cell receptor beta chain emerged from a study of shared clonotypes between healthy human individuals. Germline CDR1 and CDR2: SGHNT and YYREEE (reference sequence). The length of the CDR3 is 15 residues. V was trimmed by 4 bases and J by 5 bases, leaving 15 bases between them. An even split of each subset's genomic DNA across several immunoSEQ plates was performed. Profiled with immunoSEQ multiplex PCR; TCRdb holds only in-frame clones, not every one. The sample contains over a million clones, roughly 97% of which appear only once. The sequenced sample was naive CD4+ T cells sorted from blood. Documented subset: CD45RA+ positively selected. V is TRBV5-4 and J is TRBJ2-2, with D possibly matching TRBD2 (6 bases). This clonotype originated in a man younger than 40 in good health. The CDR3 region has the DNA TGTGCCAGCAGCCGTACACGGGAGTGGACCGGGGAGCTGTTTTTT. Translating it yields CASSRTREWTGELFF.